This paragraph covers one T cell receptor beta chain sequence. This receptor's antigen is unknown. No base qualities exist here, and no much larger clone lies one base off it. The CDR3, from cysteine to phenylalanine, totals 14 residues. Of the read, only the CDR3 DNA is kept; its 42 bases are in frame from base 1. CDR1 and CDR2 were assigned from the germline V gene as SGHTA and FQGNSA. V trim: 5 bases; J trim: 7 bases; unmatched bases: 11. The collaborating institutions used their own protocols to collect whole blood in K2EDTA tubes. For TCRbeta analysis, collaborators shipped samples in one of three forms: frozen whole blood, isolated PBMCs, or DNA extracted from either of those sample types. TCRbeta CDR3 regions were amplified from genomic DNA using the immunoSEQ Assay, a bias-controlled multiplex PCR. The original methods were these. The number of nucleated cells in each sample was estimated by amplification of reference gene primers within the assay. To quantify the absolute abundance of each unique TCRbeta CDR3 rearrangement, sequence reads were collapsed and filtered. For each sample, productive Simpson clonality was calculated by taking the square root of Simpson's diversity index across productive rearrangements. What TCRdb holds here is the immuneACCESS table cut down to in-frame rearrangements. Part of the clones is not present; checked against another copy, under half of the missing clones reflect an unresolved V gene, and the others are unexplained. V, J and clone size are taken as reported in that table, and D and trimming were inferred from the DNA itself. This sample gives a few hundred thousand clones in total; 81% of them show up just once. The ten largest account for around 1.1% of the sample.

The data originate from a study of blood T cell repertoires in COVID-19 (dated by TCRdb to between 2020 and 2021). At the level of the whole study: Samples from collaborators originated in the United States, Italy and Spain and spanned both the acute and convalescent phases of COVID-19. Where available, HLA class I and class II types were obtained from metadata supplied by the sample provider rather than from assay-based typing. A freely available public database, intended as a resource for researchers studying the immune response to SARS-CoV-2, is where the repertoires were released. The material from the prospective study consisted of cDNA or gDNA derived from T cells, B-cell-depleted T cells, or PBMCs. The samples were drawn from the first 160 participants of the ongoing ImmuneRACE study and from some 1,300 subjects provided by 6 global collaborators. Deeply sampled blood TCRbeta repertoires from subjects exposed to, actively infected with, or recovered from COVID-19 were included in the dataset. Nearly every sample came with metadata listing a de-identified subject ID, COVID-19 status, age in years and sex.

Findings and caveats that apply to the study as a whole: The amount of clinical and demographic metadata varied by source and participant and was provided uncurated.

The rearranged chain carries TRBV7-2 and TRBJ2-7; the junction holds 7 bases that match TRBD2. Sequencing input: peripheral blood. The receptor comes from a human donor with acute or convalescent COVID-19. The donor label of this sample is uncertain. The CDR3 region reads CASSPVAGRVEQYF. The DNA is as follows: TGTGCCAGCAGCCCGGTAGCGGGCAGGGTGGAGCAGTACTTC.